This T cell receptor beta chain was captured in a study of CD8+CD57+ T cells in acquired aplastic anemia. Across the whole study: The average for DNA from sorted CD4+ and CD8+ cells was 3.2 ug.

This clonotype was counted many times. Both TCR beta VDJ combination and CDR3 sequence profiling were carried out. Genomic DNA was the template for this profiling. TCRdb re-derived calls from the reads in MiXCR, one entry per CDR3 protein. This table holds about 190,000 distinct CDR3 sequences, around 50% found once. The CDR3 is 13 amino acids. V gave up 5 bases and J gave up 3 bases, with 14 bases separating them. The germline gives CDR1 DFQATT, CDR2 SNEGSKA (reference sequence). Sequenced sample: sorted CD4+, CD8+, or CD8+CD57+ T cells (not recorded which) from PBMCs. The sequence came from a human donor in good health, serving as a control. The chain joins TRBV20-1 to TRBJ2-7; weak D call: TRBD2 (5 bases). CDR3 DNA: TGCAGTGCTCCTAGACCGGAGGTCTACGAGCAGTACTTC. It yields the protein CSAPRPEVYEQYF.